What follows is one T cell receptor beta chain and its context. Its antigen is not known. TCR beta CDR3 region amplification was performed from RNA transcripts. With the HTBI primer set, the TCR CDR3 went through a first round of RT-PCR. TCRdb re-analysed the multiplex PCR reads in MiXCR, keeping a single row per CDR3 protein. The data contain roughly 660,000 distinct CDR3 sequences, 15% to 20% of them seen just once; the ten biggest clones take up about 14%. The study enrolled patients aged 18 to 65 with newly diagnosed hyperthyroidism of under 2 months' duration. This specimen comes from a study of T cells in Graves' hyperthyroidism and ophthalmopathy. Study context: At initial diagnosis, before any treatment had begun, peripheral blood was obtained.

Germline V gene data show CDR1 as MNHEY and CDR2 as SVGEGT. CDR3 length equals 15 residues. Between the trimmed V and J ends, which lost 7 bases and 6 bases, there was a span of 21 bases. Study-wide points: Also found in blood were most expanded thyroid clonotypes above 0.001. In simple terms, a model built on 13 V-J features told ophthalmopathy apart from stable hyperthyroidism.

The sequence derives from a man aged 45-65 years with Graves' hyperthyroidism. Sequencing was done on a sample of blood. The chain is built from TRBV6-2 or TRBV6-3 and TRBJ1-2, with TRBD1 as a possible D gene (5 bases). The CDR3 DNA sequence: TGTGCCAGCACCCTCCGGGCCGAGGGGACCCATGGCTACACCTTC. Translated: CASTLRAEGTHGYTF.